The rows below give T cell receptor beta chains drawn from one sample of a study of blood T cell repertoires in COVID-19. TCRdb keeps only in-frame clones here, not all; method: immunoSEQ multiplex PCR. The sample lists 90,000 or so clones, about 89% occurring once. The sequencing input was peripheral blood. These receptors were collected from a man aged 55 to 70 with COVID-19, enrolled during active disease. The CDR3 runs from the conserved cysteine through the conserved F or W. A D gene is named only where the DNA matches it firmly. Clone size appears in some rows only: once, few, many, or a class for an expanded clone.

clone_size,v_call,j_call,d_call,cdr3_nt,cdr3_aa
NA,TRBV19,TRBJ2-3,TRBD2,TGTGCCAGTAGTATAGGCGGTTCGGGACTACTTAGCACAGATACGCAGTATTTT,CASSIGGSGLLSTDTQYF
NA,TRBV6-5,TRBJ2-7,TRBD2,TGTGCCAGCAGAAAAGCGGGAGGGCGGAGGGAGCAGTACTTC,CASRKAGGRREQYF
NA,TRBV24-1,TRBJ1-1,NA,TGTGCCACCTCTCGAGGCGGGTATGGGACTGAAGCTTTCTTT,CATSRGGYGTEAFF
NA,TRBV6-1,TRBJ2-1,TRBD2,TGTGCCAGCAGTGAACGTCGCGGGAGGTCACCGAATGAGCAGTTCTTC,CASSERRGRSPNEQFF
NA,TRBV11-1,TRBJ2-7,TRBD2,TGTGCCAGCAGCTTGGGAGGGATCTCCTACGAGCAGTACTTC,CASSLGGISYEQYF
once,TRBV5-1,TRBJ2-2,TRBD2,TGCGCCAGCAGCTCCGGACTAGCGGGAGGGCCGTTGACCGGGGAGCTGTTTTTT,CASSSGLAGGPLTGELFF
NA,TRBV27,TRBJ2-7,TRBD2,TGTGCCAGCAGTTTAGGGGGAGGGATCGGCTACGAGCAGTACTTC,CASSLGGGIGYEQYF
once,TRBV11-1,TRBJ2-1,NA,TGTGCCAGCAGTTTGGGACTTCTCCTCGGTGAGCAGTTCTTC,CASSLGLLLGEQFF
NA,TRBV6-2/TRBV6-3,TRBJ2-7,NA,TGTGCCAGCAGCCCCCGGGGTTATGGGGTCTTCGAGCAGTACTTC,CASSPRGYGVFEQYF
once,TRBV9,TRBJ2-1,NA,TGTGCCAGCAGCGGAAATAGTGAGCAGTTCTTC,CASSGNSEQFF
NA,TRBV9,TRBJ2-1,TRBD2,TGTGCCAGCAGCGCCCGGGGGGGACGGAGGATCAATGAGCAGTTCTTC,CASSARGGRRINEQFF
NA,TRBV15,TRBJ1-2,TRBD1,TGTGCCACCAGCAGAAATATGGGACAGCACTATGGCTACACCTTC,CATSRNMGQHYGYTF
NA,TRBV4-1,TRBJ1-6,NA,TGCGCCAGCAGCCAAGATCCGGGGGGTTCACCCCTCCACTTT,CASSQDPGGSPLHF
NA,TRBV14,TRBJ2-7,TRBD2,TGTGCCAGCAGCCAAGAACGACTAGCGAGTGAGCAGTACTTC,CASSQERLASEQYF
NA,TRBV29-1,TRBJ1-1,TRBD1,TGCAGCGTTGAGGACAGGGAATTCATCACTGAAGCTTTCTTT,CSVEDREFITEAFF
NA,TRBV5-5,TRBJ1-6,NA,TGTGCCAGCGAACTTCGTTTTGCGGCCTATAATTCACCCCTCCACTTT,CASELRFAAYNSPLHF
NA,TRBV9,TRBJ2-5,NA,TGTGCCAGCAGCGGCTTGAGGGCCCGCCAAGAGACCCAGTACTTC,CASSGLRARQETQYF
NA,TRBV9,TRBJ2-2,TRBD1,TGTGCCAGCAGCACCTTCCGGGACAGGAGGATCGGGGAGCTGTTTTTT,CASSTFRDRRIGELFF
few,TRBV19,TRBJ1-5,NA,TGTGCCAGTGGACTCCCTAGCAATCAGCCCCAGCATTTT,CASGLPSNQPQHF
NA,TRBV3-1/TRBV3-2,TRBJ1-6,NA,TGTGCCAGCAGCCAAGGCACGGTAAATTCACCCCTCCACTTT,CASSQGTVNSPLHF
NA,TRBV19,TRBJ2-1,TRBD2,TGTGCCAGTACCCCCCTAGCGGGAAGCGCCTACAATGAGCAGTTCTTC,CASTPLAGSAYNEQFF
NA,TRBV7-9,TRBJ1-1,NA,TGTGCCAGCAGCTTAGAATGGGCCTTGAACACTGAAGCTTTCTTT,CASSLEWALNTEAFF
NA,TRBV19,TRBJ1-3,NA,TGTGCCAGTAGCGTCGGGGTGGGAGGCACTGGAAACACCATATATTTT,CASSVGVGGTGNTIYF